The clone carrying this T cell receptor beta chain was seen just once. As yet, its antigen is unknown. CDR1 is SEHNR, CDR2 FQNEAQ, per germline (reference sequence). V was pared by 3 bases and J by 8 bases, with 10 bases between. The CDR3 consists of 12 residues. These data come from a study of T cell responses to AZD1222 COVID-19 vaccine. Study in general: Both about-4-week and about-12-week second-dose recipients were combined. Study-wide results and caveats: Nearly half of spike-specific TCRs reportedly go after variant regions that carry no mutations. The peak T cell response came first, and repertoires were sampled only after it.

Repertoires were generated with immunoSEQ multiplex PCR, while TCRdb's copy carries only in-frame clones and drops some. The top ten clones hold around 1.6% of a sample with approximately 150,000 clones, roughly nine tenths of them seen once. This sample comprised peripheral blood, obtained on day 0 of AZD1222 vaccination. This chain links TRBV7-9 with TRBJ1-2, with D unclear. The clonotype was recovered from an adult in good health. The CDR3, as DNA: TGTGCCAGCAGCTTTACATCACGCGGCTACACCTTC. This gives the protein CASSFTSRGYTF.